A single sample gave rise to the 7 T cell receptor beta chains below, sequenced in a study of blood T cell repertoires in COVID-19. The assay was immunoSEQ multiplex PCR, and TCRdb's table has in-frame clones only and misses some. The data hold tens of thousands of clones, with 79% observed a single time. The sequencing sample was made of peripheral blood. These receptors came from a man between 60 and 70 years old with acute or convalescent COVID-19.

This sequence joins TRBV9 and TRBJ1-1; possibly TRBD1 for D (6 bases). Trimming cost V 4 bases and J 0 bases, with 16 bases left between them. This CDR3 is 16 amino acids long. The V gene's germline CDR1 is SGDLS and CDR2 YYNGEE. The CDR3: CASSSTFRGMNTEAFF. In nucleotides, the CDR3 is TGTGCCAGCAGCTCCACCTTCAGGGGAATGAACACTGAAGCTTTCTTT.

The rearrangement links TRBV9 to TRBJ2-5; TRBD1 aligns across 7 bases. J was trimmed by 4 bases and V by 4 bases; bases with no gene match: 10. CDR3 size: 15 residues. Germline assignment: CDR1 SGDLS and CDR2 YYNGEE. This CDR3 is CASSPGLTGRETQYF. The CDR3 region has the DNA TGTGCCAGCAGCCCGGGGCTGACAGGGCGAGAGACCCAGTACTTC.

This clone was seen more than once but under ten times. The chain combines TRBV6-6 with TRBJ2-7; 7 positions agree with TRBD2. Trimming cost V 5 bases and J 2 bases; bases outside gene matches: 6. The CDR3 is 14 residues long. Germline V gene lookup returns CDR1 MNHNY and CDR2 SVGAGI (reference sequence). In DNA form, the CDR3 reads TGTGCCAGCAGTAGGAGCGGGAAGGCCTACGAGCAGTACTTC. This encodes CASSRSGKAYEQYF.

The chain has TRBV3-1 (or the pseudogene TRBV3-2) and TRBJ1-2; perhaps TRBD1 as D (5 bases). Germline V gene sequence: CDR1 LGHDT, CDR2 YNNKEL (reference sequence). V lost 1 base, J lost 3 bases, and 9 bases lay in between. This CDR3 contains 14 residues. The CDR3: CASSQGGDYYGYTF. The CDR3 DNA reads TGTGCCAGCAGCCAAGGCGGGGACTACTATGGCTACACCTTC.

This clone was observed once. The V and J genes are TRBV7-7 and TRBJ2-3, with D perhaps TRBD1 (6 bases). V gave up 5 bases and J gave up 5 bases, with 11 bases separating them. In germline, CDR1 is SSHAT, CDR2 FNYEAQ (reference sequence). The CDR3 totals 13 residues. The CDR3: CASSLRQEDTQYF. CDR3 coding DNA: TGTGCCAGCAGCCTCAGACAGGAAGATACGCAGTATTTT.

V and J are TRBV24-1 and TRBJ1-2; D might be TRBD1 (5 bases). V was trimmed by 9 bases and J by 0 bases, leaving 16 bases between them. Germline lookup yields CDR1 KGHDR and CDR2 SFDVKD. There are 15 residues in the CDR3. The CDR3 protein is CATFGGGVANYGYTF. The DNA of the CDR3 is TGTGCCACCTTCGGTGGGGGGGTAGCTAACTATGGCTACACCTTC.

In its sample, this clone was seen a few times. The chain joins TRBV7-3 to TRBJ2-1, with D hard to call. The germline gives CDR1 SGHTA, CDR2 FQGTGA. The CDR3 spans 16 residues. V shed 5 bases and J shed 3 bases, with 17 bases lying between them. Written as DNA, the CDR3 is TGTGCCAGCAGCGATAGATTTGACTCCCACTACAATGAGCAGTTCTTC. Amino acids: CASSDRFDSHYNEQFF.